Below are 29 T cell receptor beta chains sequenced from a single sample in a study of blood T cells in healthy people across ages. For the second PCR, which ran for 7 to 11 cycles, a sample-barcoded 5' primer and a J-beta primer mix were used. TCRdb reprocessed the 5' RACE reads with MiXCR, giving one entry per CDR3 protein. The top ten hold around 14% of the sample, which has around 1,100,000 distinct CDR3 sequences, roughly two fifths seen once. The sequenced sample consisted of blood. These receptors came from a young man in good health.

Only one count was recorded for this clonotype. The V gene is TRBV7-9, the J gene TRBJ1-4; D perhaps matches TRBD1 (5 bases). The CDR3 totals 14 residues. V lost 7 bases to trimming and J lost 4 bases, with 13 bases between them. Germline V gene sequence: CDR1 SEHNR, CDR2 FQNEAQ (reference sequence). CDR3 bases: TGTGCCAGCACCCATGGGGGTCGTAATGAAAAACTGTTTTTT. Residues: CASTHGGRNEKLFF.

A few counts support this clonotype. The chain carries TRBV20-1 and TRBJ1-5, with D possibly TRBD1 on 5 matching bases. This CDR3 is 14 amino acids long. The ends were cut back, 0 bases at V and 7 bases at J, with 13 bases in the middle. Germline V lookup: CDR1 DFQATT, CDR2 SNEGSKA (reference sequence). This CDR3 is CSARDRGEWQPQHF. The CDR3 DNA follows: TGCAGTGCTAGAGATAGAGGGGAATGGCAGCCCCAGCATTTT.

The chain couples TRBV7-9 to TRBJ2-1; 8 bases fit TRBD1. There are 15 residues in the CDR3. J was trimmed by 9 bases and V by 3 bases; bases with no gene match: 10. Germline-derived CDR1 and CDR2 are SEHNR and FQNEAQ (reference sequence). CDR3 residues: CASSFPLRQGSEQFF. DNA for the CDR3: TGTGCCAGCAGCTTCCCCTTAAGACAGGGGAGTGAGCAGTTCTTC.

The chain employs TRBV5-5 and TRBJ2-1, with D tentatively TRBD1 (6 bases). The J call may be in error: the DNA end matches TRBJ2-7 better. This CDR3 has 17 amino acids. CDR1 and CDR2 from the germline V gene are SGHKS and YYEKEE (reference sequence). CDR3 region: CASSYLQGTDLYNEQYF. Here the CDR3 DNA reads TGTGCCAGCAGCTATCTACAGGGTACGGACCTCTACAATGAGCAGTACTTC.

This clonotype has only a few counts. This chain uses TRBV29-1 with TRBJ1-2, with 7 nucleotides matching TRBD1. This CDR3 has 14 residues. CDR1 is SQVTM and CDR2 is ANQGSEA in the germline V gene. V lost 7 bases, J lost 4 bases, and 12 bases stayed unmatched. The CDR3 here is CSAASGGRFYGYTF. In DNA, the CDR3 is TGCAGCGCGGCCTCAGGGGGTAGATTCTATGGCTACACCTTC. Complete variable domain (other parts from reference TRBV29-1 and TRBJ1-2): SAVISQKPSRDICQRGTSLTIQCQVDSQVTMMFWYRQQPGQSLTLIATANQGSEATYESGFVIDKFPISRPNLTFSTLTVSNMSPEDSSIYLCSAASGGRFYGYTFGSGTRLTVV.

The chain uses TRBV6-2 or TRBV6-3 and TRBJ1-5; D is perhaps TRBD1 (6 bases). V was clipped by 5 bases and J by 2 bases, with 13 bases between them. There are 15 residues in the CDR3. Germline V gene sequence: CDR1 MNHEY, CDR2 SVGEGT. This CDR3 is CASSAHRVGNQPQHF. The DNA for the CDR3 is TGTGCCAGCAGTGCCCACAGGGTGGGCAATCAGCCCCAGCATTTT.

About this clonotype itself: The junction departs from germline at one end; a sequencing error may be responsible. CDR3 region: CASGLPLGLTYEQYF. In DNA, the CDR3 is TGCGCTAGTGGTTTGCCCCTCGGACTTACCTACGAGCAGTACTTC. The V and J genes are TRBV12-5 and TRBJ2-5; D possibly corresponds to TRBD2 (5 bases). Gene TRBJ2-7 matches the end of the DNA better, so the J call may be wrong. CDR1 and CDR2 from the germline V gene are LGHNT and FRNRAP. This CDR3 is built from 15 residues.

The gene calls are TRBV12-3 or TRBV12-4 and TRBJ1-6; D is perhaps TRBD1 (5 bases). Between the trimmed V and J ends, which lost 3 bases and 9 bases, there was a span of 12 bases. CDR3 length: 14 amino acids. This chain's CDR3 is CASSFQGSSSPLHF. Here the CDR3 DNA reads TGTGCCAGCAGTTTTCAGGGCTCCAGTTCACCCCTCCACTTT.

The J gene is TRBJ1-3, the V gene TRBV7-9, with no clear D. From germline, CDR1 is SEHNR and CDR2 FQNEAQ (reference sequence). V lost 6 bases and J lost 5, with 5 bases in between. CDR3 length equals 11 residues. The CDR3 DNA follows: TGTGCCAGCAGGACGAGAAACACCATATATTTT. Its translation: CASRTRNTIYF.

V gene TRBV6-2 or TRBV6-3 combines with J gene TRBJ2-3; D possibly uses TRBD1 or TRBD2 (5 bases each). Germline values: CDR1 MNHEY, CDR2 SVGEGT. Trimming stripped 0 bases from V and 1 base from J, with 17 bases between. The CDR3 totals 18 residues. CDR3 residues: CASSYSPGWGTGTDTQYF. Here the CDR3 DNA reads TGTGCCAGCAGTTACTCGCCAGGTTGGGGGACCGGCACAGATACGCAGTATTTT.

The CDR3 loop reads CVRVSPKSGSHTNTGELFF. In DNA, the CDR3 is TGTGTCAGGGTCTCCCCCAAATCCGGGTCCCATACGAACACCGGGGAGCTGTTTTTT. The rearrangement joins TRBV11-1 to TRBJ2-2; maybe TRBD1 (5 bases). Germline assignment: CDR1 SGHAT and CDR2 FQDESV (reference sequence). The CDR3 contains 19 residues.

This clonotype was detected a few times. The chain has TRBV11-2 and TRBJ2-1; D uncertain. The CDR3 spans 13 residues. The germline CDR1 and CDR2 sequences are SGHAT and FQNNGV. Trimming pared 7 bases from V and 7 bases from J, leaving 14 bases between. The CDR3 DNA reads TGTGCCAGCATCGTGGGAAAGACGAATGAGCAGTTCTTC. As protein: CASIVGKTNEQFF.

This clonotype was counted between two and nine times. The CDR3 protein is CAIRRDIANEKLFF. The CDR3 region has the DNA TGTGCCATCAGGCGGGACATTGCTAATGAAAAACTGTTTTTT. This chain uses TRBV10-3 with TRBJ1-4; D may be TRBD1 (6 bases). The germline V gene has CDR1 ENHRY and CDR2 SYGVKD. The CDR3 is made up of 14 amino acids. V lost 6 bases to trimming and J lost 3 bases, with 11 bases between them.

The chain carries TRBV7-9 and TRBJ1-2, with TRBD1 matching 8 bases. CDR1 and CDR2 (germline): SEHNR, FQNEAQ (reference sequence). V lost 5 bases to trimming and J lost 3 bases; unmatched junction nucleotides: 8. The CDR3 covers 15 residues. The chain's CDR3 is CASSPTGGEDYGYTF. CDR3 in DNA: TGTGCCAGCAGCCCAACAGGGGGGGAGGACTATGGCTACACCTTC.

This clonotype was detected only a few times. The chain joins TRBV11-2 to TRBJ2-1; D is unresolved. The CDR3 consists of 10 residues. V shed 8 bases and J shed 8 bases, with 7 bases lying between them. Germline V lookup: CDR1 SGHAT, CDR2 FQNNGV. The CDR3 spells CASGSDEQFF. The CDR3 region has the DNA TGTGCCAGCGGGTCGGATGAGCAGTTCTTC. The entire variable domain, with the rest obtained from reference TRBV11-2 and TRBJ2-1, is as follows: EAGVAQSPRYKIIEKRQSVAFWCNPISGHATLYWYQQILGQGPKLLIQFQNNGVVDDSQLPKDRFSAERLKGVDSTLKIQPAKLEDSAVYLCASGSDEQFFGPGTRLTVL.

CDR3 amino acids: CSVRSSGGNSPLHF. The CDR3 bases are TGCAGCGTTAGGTCTTCGGGTGGGAATTCACCCCTCCACTTT. This chain connects TRBV29-1 to TRBJ1-6; D remains ambiguous. Germline assignment: CDR1 SQVTM and CDR2 ANQGSEA. V was clipped by 5 bases and J by 7 bases, with 15 bases between them. The CDR3 loop spans 14 amino acids.

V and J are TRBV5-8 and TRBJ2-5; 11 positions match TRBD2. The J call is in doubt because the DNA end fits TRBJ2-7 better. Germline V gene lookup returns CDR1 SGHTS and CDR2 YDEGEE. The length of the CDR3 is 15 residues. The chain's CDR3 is CASSLDGTSGDEQYF. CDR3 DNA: TGTGCCAGCAGCTTGGACGGGACTAGCGGAGACGAGCAGTACTTC.

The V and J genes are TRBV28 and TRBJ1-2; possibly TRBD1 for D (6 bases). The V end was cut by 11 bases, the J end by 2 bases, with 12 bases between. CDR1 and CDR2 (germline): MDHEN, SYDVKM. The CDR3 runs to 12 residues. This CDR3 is CAEGGSNYGYTF. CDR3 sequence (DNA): TGTGCCGAAGGGGGGTCCAACTATGGCTACACCTTC.

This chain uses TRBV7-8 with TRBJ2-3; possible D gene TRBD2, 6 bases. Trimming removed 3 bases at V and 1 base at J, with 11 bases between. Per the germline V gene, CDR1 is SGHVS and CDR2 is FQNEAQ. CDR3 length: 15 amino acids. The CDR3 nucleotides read TGTGCCAGCAGCTTCGCGGGACTCTGCACAGATACGCAGTATTTT. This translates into CASSFAGLCTDTQYF.

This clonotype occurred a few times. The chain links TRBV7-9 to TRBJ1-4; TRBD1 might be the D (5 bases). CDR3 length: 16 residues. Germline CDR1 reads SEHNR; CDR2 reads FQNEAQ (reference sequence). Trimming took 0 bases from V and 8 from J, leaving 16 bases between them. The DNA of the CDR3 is TGTGCCAGCAGCTTAGCGCCCGGGACGGCATCCGAAAAACTGTTTTTT. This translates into CASSLAPGTASEKLFF.

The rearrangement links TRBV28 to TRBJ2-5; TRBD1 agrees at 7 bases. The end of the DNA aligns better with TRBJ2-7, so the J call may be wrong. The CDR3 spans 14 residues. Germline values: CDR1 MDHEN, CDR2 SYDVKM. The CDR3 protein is CASSLTGVWNEQYF. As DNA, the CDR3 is TGTGCCAGCAGTTTAACAGGGGTATGGAACGAGCAGTACTTC.

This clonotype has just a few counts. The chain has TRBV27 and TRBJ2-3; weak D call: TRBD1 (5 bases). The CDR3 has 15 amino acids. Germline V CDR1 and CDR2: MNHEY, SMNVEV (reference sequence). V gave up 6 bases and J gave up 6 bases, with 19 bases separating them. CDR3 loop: CASSRTWGRPDTQYF. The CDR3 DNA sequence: TGTGCCAGCAGCCGGACGTGGGGCCGACCGGATACGCAGTATTTT.

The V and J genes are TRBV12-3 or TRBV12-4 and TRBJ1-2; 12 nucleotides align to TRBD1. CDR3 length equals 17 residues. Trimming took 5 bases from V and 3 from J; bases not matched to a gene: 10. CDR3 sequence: CASSRDRGQLPYYGYTF. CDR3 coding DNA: TGTGCCAGCAGTCGGGACAGGGGGCAGTTACCTTACTATGGCTACACCTTC.

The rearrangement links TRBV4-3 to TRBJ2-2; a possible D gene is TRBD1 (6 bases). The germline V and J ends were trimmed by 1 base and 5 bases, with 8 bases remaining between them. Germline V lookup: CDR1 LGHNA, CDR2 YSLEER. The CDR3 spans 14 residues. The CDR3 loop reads CASSQGRGTGELFF. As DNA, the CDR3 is TGCGCCAGCAGCCAAGGAAGGGGGACCGGGGAGCTGTTTTTT.

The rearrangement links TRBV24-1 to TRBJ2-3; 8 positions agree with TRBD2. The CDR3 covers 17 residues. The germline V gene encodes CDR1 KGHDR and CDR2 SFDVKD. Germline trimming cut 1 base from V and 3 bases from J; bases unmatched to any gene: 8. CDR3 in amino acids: CATSDLGGGLTTDTQYF. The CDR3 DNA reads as TGTGCCACCAGTGATTTAGGCGGGGGGCTTACGACAGATACGCAGTATTTT.

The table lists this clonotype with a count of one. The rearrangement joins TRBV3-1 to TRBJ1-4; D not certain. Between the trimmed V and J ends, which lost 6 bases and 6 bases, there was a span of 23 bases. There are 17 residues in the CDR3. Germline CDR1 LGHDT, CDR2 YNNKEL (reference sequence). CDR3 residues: CASSVYRRLDGYEKLFF. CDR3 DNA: TGTGCCAGCAGTGTCTATCGGCGCCTAGACGGATATGAAAAACTGTTTTTT.

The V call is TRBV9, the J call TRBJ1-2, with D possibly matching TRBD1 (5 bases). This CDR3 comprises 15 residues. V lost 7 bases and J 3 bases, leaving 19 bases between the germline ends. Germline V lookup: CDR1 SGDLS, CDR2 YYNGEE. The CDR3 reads CASARGRAGDYGYTF. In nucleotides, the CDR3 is TGTGCCAGCGCCCGAGGCAGGGCTGGTGACTATGGCTACACCTTC.

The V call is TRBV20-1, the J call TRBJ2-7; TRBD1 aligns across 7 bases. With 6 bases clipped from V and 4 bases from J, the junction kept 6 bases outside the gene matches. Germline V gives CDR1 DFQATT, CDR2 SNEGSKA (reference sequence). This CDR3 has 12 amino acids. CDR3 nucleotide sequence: TGCAGTGCACAAACACAGGGGTACGAGCAGTACTTC. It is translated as CSAQTQGYEQYF.

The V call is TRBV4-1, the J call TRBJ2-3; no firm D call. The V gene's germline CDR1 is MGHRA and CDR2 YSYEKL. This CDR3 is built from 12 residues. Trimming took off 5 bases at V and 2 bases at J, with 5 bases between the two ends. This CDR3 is CASSKDTDTQYF. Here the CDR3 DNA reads TGCGCCAGCAGCAAGGACACAGATACGCAGTATTTT.